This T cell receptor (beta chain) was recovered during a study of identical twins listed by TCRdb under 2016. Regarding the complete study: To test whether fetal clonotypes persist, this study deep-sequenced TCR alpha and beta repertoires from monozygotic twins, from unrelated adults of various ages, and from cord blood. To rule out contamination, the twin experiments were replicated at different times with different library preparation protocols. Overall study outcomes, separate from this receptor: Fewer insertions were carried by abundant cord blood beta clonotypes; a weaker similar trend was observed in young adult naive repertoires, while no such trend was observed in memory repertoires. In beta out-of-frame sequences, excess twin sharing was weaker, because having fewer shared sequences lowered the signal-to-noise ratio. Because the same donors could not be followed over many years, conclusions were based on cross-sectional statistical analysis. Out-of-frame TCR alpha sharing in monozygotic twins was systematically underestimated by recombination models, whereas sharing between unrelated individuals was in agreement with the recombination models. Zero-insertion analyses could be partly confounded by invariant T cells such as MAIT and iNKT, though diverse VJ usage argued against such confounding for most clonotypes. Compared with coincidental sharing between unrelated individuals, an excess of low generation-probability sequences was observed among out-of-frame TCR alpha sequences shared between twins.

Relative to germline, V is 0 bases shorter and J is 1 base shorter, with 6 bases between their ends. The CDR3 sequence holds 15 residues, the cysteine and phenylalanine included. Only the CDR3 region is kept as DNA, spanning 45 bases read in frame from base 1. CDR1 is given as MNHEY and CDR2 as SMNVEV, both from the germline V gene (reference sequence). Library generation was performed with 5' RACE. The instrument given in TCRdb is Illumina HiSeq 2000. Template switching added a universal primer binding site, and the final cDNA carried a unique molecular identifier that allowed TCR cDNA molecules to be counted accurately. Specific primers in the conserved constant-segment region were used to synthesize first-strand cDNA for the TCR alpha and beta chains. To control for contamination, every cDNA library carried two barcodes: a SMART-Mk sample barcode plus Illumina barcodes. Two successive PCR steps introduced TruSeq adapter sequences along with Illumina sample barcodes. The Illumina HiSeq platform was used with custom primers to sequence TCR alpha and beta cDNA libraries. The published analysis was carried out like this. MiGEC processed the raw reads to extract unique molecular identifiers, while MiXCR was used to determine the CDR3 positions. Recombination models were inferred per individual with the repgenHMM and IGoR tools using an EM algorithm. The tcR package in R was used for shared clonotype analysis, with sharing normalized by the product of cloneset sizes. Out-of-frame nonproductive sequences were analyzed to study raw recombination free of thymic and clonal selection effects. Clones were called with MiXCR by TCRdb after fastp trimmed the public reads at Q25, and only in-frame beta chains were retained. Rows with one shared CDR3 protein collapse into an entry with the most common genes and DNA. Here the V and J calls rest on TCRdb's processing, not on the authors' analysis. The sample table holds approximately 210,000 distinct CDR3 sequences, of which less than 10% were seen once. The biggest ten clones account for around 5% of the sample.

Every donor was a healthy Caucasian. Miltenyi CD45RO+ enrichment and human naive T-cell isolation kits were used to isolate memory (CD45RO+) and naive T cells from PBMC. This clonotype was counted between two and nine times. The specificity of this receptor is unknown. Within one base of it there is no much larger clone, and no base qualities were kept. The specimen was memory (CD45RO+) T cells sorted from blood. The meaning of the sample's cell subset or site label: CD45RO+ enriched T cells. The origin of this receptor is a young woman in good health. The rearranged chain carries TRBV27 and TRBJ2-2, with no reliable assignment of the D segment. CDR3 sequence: CASSLSERNTGELFF. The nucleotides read TGTGCCAGCAGTTTATCGGAGAGGAACACCGGGGAGCTGTTTTTT.